This TCR beta chain originates from a study of patients and donors after allogeneic stem cell transplantation. This clonotype was seen a handful of times. TCRdb recomputed calls from the RT-PCR reads with MiXCR, one row per CDR3 protein. Of about a million distinct CDR3 sequences listed, more than 15% are singletons. Trimming shortened V by 5 bases and J by 1 base, and 8 bases separated the two germline ends. Per germline, CDR1 DFQATT and CDR2 SNEGSKA (reference sequence). The CDR3 length is 12 residues. Sequences were obtained from blood, either unsorted or a sorted T cell fraction (not recorded which). The chain employs TRBV20-1 and TRBJ1-1; perhaps TRBD1 as D (5 bases). The sequence was collected from a human donor who was either an allogeneic HSCT recipient or a stem cell or donor lymphocyte infusion donor (not recorded which). It is not recorded whose cells these are; they may come from a transplant donor. Written as DNA, the CDR3 is TGCAGTGCTCAACAGGAGAACACTGAAGCTTTCTTT. Translating it yields CSAQQENTEAFF.